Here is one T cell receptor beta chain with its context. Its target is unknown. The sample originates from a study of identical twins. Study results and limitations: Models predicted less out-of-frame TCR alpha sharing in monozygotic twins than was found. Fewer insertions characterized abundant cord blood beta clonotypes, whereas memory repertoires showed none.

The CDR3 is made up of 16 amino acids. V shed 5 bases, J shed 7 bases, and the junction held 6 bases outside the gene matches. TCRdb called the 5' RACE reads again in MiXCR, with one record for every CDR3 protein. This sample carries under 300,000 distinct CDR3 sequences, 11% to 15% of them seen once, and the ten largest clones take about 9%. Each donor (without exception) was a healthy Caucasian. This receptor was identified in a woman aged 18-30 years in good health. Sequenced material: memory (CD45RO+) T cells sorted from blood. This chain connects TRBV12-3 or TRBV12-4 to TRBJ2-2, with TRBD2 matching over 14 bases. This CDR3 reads CASSQGLAGVRGELFF. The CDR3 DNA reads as TGTGCCAGCAGTCAGGGACTAGCGGGAGTTCGCGGGGAGCTGTTTTTT.